This entry features one TCR beta chain sequence. TCRdb recomputed calls from the 5' RACE reads with MiXCR, one row per CDR3 protein. The sample includes under 550,000 distinct CDR3 sequences, around 17% of them seen just once. This record belongs to a study of T-cell memory formation after mild COVID-19. This CDR3 is 17 amino acids long. Germline trimming cut 6 bases from V and 4 bases from J; bases unmatched to any gene: 12. Germline loops: CDR1 MNHNY, CDR2 SVGAGI (reference sequence). The material sequenced was PBMCs or a T cell subset sorted from them (not recorded which). The chain recombines TRBV6-6 with TRBJ1-5; 10 bases match TRBD1. This TCR was recovered from a man between 18 and 29 years old who had mild COVID-19 (a few samples of this study predate the infection). Cell type and time point are not known. The chain's CDR3 is CASSSTGGRRGNQPQHF. The CDR3 DNA sequence: TGTGCCAGCAGCTCGACAGGGGGCAGGAGGGGGAATCAGCCCCAGCATTTT.